Sequencing of this T cell receptor (beta chain) was carried out in a study of vaccination effects on CD4 cells after COVID-19. There are 16 residues in the CDR3. Germline-derived CDR1 and CDR2 are SGHRS and YFSETQ. Trimming at V came to 2 bases and at J to 0 bases, leaving 2 bases not matched to a gene. Concerning this clone: Its antigen is not identified.

Clones were read by immunoSEQ multiplex PCR, and TCRdb kept only the in-frame ones, dropping some. The sample consists of 64,000 or so clones, around 80% of them appearing once. Pools of viral peptides were used by the ViraFEST assay to expand antigen-specific CD4+ T cells ahead of sequencing. Isolating CD4+ T cells followed roughly ten days of culture. Each person got two doses of an mRNA SARS-CoV-2 vaccine, BNT162b2 or mRNA-1273. Every well housed 2.1 million or so PBMC, which grew in culture alongside around 11 IU/ml IL-2 and about 10 ug/ml peptides. Each culture had half its medium swapped for IL-2 medium on days 3 and 7.

The TCR comes from a human donor who received a COVID-19 vaccine. The material sequenced was CD4+ T cells from PBMCs cultured with HCoV-OC43 spike peptides, taken after COVID-19 vaccination. The subset here: HCoV-OC43 spike overlapping peptide pool stimulation. The rearrangement joins TRBV5-1 to TRBJ2-3; TRBD1 matches 11 bases. CDR3 in amino acids: CASSFGQGASTDTQYF. CDR3 bases: TGCGCCAGCAGCTTTGGACAGGGGGCGAGCACAGATACGCAGTATTTT.